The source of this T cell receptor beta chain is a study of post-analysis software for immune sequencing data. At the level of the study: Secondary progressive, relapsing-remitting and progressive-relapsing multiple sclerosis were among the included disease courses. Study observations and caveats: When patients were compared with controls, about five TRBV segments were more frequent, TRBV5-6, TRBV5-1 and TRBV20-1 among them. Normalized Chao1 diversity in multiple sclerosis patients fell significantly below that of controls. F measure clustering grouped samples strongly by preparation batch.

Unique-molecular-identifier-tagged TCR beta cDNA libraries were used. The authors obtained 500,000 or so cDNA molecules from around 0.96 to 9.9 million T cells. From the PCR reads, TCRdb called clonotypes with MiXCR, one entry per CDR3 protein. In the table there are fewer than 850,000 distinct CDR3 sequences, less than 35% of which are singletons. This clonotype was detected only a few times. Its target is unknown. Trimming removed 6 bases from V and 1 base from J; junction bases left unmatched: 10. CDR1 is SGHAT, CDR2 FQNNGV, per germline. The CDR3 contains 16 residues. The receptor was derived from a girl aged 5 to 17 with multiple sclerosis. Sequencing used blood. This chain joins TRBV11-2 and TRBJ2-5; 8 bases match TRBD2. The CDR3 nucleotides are TGTGCCAGCAGTCCTAATCCCCGGGGGGGCCAAGAGACCCAGTACTTC. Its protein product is CASSPNPRGGQETQYF.